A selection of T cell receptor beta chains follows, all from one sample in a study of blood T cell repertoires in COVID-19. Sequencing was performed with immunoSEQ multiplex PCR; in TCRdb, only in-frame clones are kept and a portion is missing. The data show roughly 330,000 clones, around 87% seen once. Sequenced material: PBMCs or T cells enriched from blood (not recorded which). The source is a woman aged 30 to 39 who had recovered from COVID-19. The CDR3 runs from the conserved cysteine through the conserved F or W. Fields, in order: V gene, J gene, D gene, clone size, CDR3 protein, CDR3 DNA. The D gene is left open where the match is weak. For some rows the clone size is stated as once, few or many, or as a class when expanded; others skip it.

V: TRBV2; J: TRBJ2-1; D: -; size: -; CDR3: CASGGTSTYNEQFF; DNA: TGTGCCAGCGGGGGGACGTCTACCTACAATGAGCAGTTCTTC
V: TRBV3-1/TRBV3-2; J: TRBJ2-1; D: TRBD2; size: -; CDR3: CASSQALLLAGGPGRVFF; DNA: TGTGCCAGCAGCCAGGCTTTGCTACTAGCGGGGGGGCCCGGACGGGTCTTCTTC
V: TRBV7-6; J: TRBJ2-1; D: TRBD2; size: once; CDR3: CASSLAPSGGDNEQFF; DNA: TGTGCCAGCAGCTTAGCGCCAAGCGGGGGAGACAATGAGCAGTTCTTC
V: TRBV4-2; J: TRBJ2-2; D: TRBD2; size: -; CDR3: CASSPRTSGGDTGELFF; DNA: TGTGCCAGCAGCCCCCGGACTAGCGGGGGGGACACCGGGGAGCTGTTTTTT
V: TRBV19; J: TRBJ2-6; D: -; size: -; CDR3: CASSISRPLSGANVLTF; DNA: TGTGCCAGTAGTATATCCAGGCCCTTATCTGGGGCCAACGTCCTGACTTTC
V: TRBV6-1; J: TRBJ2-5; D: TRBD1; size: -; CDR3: CASSDEGRDSLETQYF; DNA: TGTGCCAGCAGTGACGAGGGTAGGGACAGCTTAGAGACCCAGTACTTC
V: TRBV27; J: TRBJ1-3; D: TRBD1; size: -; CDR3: CASRPGPGQPTYSGNTIYF; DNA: TGTGCCAGCAGACCAGGTCCGGGACAGCCGACTTACTCTGGAAACACCATATATTTT
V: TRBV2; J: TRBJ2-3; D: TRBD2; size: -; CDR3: CASRGGYSTDTQYF; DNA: TGTGCCAGCCGGGGGGGGTACTCCACAGATACGCAGTATTTT
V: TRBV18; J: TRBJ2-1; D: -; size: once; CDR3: CASSPPVENYNEQFF; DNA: TGTGCCAGCTCACCACCTGTGGAGAATTACAATGAGCAGTTCTTC
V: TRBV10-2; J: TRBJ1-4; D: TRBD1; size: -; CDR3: CASSRTGDEKLFF; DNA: TGCGCCAGCAGTCGGACAGGGGATGAAAAACTGTTTTTT